This T cell receptor (beta chain) stems from a study of molecular identifiers for immune sequencing clone quantification. MiXCR, applied by TCRdb to the PCR reads, yields one record per CDR3 protein. The sample lists about 640,000 distinct CDR3 sequences, around 20% occurring once. Germline CDR1 reads LNHDA; CDR2 reads SQIVND (reference sequence). J lost 4 bases, V lost 6 bases, and 5 bases had no gene match. This CDR3 region has 13 residues. This clonotype was seen a few times. The sequenced sample was naive CD8+ T cells from blood, with Jurkat cell RNA spiked in. Subset defined: FACS-sorted CD8+CD4-CCR7+CD45RA+ naive T cells. This receptor was taken from a human donor in good health. Some libraries in this study had Jurkat cell RNA spiked in. V usage is TRBV19 and J usage is TRBJ1-2; 7 bases map to TRBD1. For the CDR3, the DNA is TGTGCCAGTAGCCATACAGGGGTCTATGGCTACACCTTC. It is translated as CASSHTGVYGYTF.